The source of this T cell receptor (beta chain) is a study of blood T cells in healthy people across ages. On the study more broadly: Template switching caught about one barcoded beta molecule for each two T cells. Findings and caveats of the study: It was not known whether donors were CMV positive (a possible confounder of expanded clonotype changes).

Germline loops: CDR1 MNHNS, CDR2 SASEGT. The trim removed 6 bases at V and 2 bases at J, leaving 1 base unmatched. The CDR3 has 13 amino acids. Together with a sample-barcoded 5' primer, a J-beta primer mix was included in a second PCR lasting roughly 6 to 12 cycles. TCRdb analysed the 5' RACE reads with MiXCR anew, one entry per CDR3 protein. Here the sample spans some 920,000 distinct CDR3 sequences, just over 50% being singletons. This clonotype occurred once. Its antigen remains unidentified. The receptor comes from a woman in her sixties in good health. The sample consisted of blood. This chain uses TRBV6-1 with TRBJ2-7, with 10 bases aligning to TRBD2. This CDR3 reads CASRGLATYEQYF. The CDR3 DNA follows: TGTGCCAGCAGGGGACTAGCGACCTACGAGCAGTACTTC.